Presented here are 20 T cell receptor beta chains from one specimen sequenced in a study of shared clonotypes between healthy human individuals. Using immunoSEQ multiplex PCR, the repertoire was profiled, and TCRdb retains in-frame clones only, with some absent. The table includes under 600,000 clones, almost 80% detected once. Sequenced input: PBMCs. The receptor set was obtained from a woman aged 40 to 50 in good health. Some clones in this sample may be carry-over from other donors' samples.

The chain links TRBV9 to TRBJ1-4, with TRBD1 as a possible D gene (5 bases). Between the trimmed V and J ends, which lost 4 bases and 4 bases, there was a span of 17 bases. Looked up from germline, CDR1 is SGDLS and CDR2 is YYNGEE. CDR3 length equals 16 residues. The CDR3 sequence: CASSKGMPGGNEKLFF. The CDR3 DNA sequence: TGTGCCAGCAGCAAGGGGATGCCGGGGGGTAATGAAAAACTGTTTTTT.

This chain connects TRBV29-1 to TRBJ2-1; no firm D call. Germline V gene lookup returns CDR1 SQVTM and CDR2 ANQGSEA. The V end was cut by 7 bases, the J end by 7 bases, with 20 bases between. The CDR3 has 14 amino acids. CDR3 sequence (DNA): TGCAGCGCCGACGACGAGCCGACTCGTAATGAGCAGTTCTTC. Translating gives CSADDEPTRNEQFF.

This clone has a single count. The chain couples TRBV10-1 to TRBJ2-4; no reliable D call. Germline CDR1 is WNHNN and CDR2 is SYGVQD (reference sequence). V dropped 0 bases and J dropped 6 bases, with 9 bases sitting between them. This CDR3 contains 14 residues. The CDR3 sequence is CASSESGSTNIQYF. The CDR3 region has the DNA TGCGCCAGCAGTGAGTCAGGTTCCACAAACATTCAGTACTTC.

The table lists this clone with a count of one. CDR3 bases: TGTGCCAGCAGACAAGCCGGGACAGGGGCCTACGAGCAGTACTTC. This translates into CASRQAGTGAYEQYF. This chain connects TRBV7-9 to TRBJ2-7; TRBD1 agrees at 10 bases. Germline V lookup: CDR1 SEHNR, CDR2 FQNEAQ (reference sequence). The V and J ends lost 6 bases and 2 bases, in that order; junction bases with no gene match: 7. This CDR3 is built from 15 residues.

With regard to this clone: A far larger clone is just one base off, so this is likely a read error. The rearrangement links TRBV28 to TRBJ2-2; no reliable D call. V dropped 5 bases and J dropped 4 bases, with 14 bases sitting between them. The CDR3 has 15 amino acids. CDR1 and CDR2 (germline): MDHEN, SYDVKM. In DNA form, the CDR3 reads TGTGCCAGCAGTCTTCGGAAAGGGCCCACCGGGGAGCTGTTTTTT. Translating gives CASSLRKGPTGELFF.

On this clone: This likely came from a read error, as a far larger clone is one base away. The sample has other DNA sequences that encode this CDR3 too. The chain's CDR3 is CASSPAAPRNSGNTIYF. The CDR3 bases are TGCGCCAGCAGCCCCGCTGCCCCGAGAAACTCTGGAAACACCATATATTTT. The rearrangement links TRBV10-2 to TRBJ1-3, with D hard to call. The length of the CDR3 is 17 residues. Germline V lookup: CDR1 WSHSY, CDR2 SAAADI. Trimming shortened V by 6 bases and J by 0 bases, and 18 bases separated the two germline ends.

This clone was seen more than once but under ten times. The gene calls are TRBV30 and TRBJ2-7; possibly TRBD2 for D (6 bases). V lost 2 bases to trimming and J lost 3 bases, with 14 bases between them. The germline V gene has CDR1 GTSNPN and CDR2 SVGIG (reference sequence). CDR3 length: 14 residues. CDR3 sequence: CAWSWTPGVYEQYF. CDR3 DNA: TGTGCCTGGAGTTGGACCCCGGGGGTCTACGAGCAGTACTTC.

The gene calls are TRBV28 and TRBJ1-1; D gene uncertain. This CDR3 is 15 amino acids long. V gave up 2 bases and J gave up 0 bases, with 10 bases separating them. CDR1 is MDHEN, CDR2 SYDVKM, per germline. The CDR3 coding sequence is TGTGCCAGCAGTTTAATAGGTGAGCTGAACACTGAAGCTTTCTTT. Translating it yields CASSLIGELNTEAFF. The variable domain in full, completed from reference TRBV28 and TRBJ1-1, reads DVKVTQSSRYLVKRTGEKVFLECVQDMDHENMFWYRQDPGLGLRLIYFSYDVKMKEKGDIPEGYSVSREKKERFSLILESASTNQTSMYLCASSLIGELNTEAFFGQGTRLTVV.

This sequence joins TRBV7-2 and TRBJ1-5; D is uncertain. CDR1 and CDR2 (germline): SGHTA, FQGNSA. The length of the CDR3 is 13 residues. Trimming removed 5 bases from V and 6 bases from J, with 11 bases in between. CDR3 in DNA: TGTGCCAGCAGCGCCGGGTTGCGTCAGCCCCAGCATTTT. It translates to CASSAGLRQPQHF.

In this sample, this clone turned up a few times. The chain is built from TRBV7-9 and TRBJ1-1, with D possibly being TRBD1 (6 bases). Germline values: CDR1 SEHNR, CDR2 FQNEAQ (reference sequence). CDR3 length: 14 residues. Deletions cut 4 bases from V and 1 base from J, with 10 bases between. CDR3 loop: CASSSTDRNTEAFF. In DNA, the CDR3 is TGTGCCAGCAGCTCAACGGACAGGAACACTGAAGCTTTCTTT.

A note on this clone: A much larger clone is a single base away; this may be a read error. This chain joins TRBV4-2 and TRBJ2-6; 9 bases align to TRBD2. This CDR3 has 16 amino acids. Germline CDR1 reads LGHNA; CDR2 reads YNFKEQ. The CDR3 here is CASVAGDFSGADVLTF. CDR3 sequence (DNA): TGTGCCAGCGTAGCGGGAGACTTTTCTGGGGCCGACGTCCTGACTTTC.

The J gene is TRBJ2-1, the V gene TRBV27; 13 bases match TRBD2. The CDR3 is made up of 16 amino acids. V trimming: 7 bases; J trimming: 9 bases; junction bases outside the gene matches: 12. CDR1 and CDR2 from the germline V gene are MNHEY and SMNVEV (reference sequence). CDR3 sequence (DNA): TGTGCCAGCAATCAAGGGACTAGCGGGATCGTAGGTGAGCAGTTCTTC. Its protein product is CASNQGTSGIVGEQFF.

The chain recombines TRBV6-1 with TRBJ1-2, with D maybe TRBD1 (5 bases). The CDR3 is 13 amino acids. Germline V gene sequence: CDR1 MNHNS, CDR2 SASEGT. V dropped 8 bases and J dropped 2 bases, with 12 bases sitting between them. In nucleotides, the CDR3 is TGTGCCAGCCAAGGGACGTACAACTATGGCTACACCTTC. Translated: CASQGTYNYGYTF.

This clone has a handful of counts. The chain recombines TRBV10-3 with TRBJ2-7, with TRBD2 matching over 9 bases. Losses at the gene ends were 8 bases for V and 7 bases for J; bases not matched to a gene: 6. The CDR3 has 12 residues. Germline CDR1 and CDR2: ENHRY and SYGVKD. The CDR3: CAIAGGPQEQYF. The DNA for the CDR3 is TGTGCCATCGCGGGAGGGCCACAGGAGCAGTACTTC.

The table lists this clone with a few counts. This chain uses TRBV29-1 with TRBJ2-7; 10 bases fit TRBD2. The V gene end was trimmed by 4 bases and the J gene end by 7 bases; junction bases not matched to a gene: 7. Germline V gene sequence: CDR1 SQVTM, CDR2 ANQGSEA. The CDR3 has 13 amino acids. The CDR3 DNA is TGCAGCGTTGGAGCGGGAGGGCCTGGAGAGCAGTACTTC. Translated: CSVGAGGPGEQYF.

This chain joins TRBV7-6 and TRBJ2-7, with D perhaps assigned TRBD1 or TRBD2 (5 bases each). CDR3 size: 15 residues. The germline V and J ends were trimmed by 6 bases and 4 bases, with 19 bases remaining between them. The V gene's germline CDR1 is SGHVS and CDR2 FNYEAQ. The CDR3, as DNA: TGTGCCAGCAGACTCCGGGACGACGGACGTTACGAGCAGTACTTC. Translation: CASRLRDDGRYEQYF.

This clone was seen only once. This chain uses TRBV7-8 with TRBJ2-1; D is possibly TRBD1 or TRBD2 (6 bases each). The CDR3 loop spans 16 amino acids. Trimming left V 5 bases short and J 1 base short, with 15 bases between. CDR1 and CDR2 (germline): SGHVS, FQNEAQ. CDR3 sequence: CASSTQGTPSYNEQFF. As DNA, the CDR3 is TGTGCCAGCAGCACCCAGGGGACTCCTTCCTACAATGAGCAGTTCTTC.

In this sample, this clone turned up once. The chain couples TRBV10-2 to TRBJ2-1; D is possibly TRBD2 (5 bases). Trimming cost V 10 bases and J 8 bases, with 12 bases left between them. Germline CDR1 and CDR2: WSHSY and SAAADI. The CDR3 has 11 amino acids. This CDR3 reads CATGILHEQFF. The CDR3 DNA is TGCGCCACCGGGATTTTGCATGAGCAGTTCTTC.

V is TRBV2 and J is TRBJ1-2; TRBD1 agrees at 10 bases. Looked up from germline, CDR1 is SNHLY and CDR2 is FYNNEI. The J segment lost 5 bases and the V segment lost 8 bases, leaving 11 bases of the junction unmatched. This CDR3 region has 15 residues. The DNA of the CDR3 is TGTGCCAGCGACGCCGACAGGGGGCGATGGTATGGCTACACCTTC. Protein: CASDADRGRWYGYTF.

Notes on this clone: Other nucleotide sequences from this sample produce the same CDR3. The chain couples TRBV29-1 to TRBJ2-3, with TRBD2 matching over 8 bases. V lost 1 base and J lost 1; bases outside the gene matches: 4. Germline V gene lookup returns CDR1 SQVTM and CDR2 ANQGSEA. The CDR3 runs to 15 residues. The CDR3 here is CSVEGAGGGTDTQYF. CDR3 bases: TGCAGCGTTGAAGGGGCGGGGGGCGGCACAGATACGCAGTATTTT.